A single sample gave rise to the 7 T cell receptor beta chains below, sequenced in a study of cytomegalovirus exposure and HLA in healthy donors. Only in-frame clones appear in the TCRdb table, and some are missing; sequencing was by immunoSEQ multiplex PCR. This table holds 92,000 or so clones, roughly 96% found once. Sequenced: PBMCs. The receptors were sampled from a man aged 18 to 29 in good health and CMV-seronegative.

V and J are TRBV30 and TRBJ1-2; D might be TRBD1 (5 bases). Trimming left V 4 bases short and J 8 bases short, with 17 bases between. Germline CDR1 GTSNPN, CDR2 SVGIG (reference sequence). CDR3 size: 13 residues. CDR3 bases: TGTGCCTGGACCGTGGGGCCTCCGAGAGGCTACACCTTC. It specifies CAWTVGPPRGYTF.

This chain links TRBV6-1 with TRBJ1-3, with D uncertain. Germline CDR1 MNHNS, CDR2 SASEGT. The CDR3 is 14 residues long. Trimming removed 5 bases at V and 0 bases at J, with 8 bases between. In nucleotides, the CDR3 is TGTGCCAGCAGTCTACTGCGCTCTGGAAACACCATATATTTT. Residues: CASSLLRSGNTIYF.

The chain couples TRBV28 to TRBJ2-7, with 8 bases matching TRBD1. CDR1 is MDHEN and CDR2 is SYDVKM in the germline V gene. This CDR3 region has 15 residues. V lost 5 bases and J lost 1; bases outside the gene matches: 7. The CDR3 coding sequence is TGTGCCAGCAGTGTGGGACAGGCACTTTCCTACGAGCAGTACTTC. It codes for CASSVGQALSYEQYF.

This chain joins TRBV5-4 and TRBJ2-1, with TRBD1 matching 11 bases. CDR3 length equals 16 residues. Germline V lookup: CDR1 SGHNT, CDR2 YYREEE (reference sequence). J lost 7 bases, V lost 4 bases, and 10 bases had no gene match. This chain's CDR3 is CASSPRTGGIVNEQFF. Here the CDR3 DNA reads TGTGCCAGCAGCCCGAGGACAGGGGGCATTGTAAATGAGCAGTTCTTC.

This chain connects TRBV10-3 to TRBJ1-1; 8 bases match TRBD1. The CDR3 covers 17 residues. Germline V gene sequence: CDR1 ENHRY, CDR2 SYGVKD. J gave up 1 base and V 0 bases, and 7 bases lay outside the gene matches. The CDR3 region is CAISESFSGQGNTEAFF. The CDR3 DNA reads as TGTGCCATCAGTGAGTCGTTTTCAGGACAGGGGAACACTGAAGCTTTCTTT.

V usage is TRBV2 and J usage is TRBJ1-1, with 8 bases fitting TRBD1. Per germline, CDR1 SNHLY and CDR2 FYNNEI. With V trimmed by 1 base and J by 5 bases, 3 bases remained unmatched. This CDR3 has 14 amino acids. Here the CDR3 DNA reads TGTGCCAGCAGTGAAGGGACAGGGAGGACTGAAGCTTTCTTT. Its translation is CASSEGTGRTEAFF.

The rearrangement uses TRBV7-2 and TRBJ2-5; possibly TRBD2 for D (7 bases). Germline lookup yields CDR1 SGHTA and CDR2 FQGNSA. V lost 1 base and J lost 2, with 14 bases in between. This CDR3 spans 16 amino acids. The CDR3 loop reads CASSLEGGTKQETQYF. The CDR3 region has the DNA TGTGCCAGCAGCTTAGAGGGAGGGACAAAACAAGAGACCCAGTACTTC.